These T cell receptor beta chains were read from a single sample in a study of monozygotic twins with inflammatory bowel disease. TCRdb reprocessed the 5' RACE reads; each CDR3 protein has one entry and no DNA is given. The sample holds 110,000 to 150,000 distinct CDR3 sequences. Sequenced input: blood. These receptors came from a human donor with ulcerative colitis or Crohn's disease, or a healthy co-twin of an affected twin (not recorded which). The CDR3 runs from the conserved cysteine through the conserved F or W.

>TRBV20-1|TRBJ1-3
CSAHKPSSGNTIYF
>TRBV7-3|TRBJ2-2
CASSLASGNTGELFF
>TRBV12-3/TRBV12-4|TRBJ1-5
CATGGSHNQPQHF
>TRBV5-1|TRBJ2-2
CASSRTSGRALNTGELFF
>TRBV29-1|TRBJ2-1
CSVGGTSGRPGVEQFF
>TRBV15|TRBJ1-5
CATSRDRVGQPQHF
>TRBV7-8|TRBJ2-3
CASSLGAGDTQYF
>TRBV20-1|TRBJ2-7
CSAPPRTSGNYEQYF
>TRBV10-3|TRBJ2-2
CAISGFASTGTPRLGELFF
>TRBV28|TRBJ1-2
CASRVPADGYTF
>TRBV7-3|TRBJ2-4
CASSLSGGLGNIQYF
>TRBV13|TRBJ2-3
CASSQPTGGRTDTQYF
>TRBV7-2|TRBJ2-1
CASTRVAGTYNEQFF
>TRBV4-2|TRBJ1-2
CASSQEGRRAYGYTF
>TRBV5-1|TRBJ2-2
CASSLAAGSRNTGELFF
>TRBV20-1|TRBJ1-1
CSARRTGMNTEAFF
>TRBV18|TRBJ1-1
CASSPSPPRVTEAFF
>TRBV7-9|TRBJ1-2
CASSLVGGDYGYTF
>TRBV7-9|TRBJ2-5
CASSPRRTGSQETQYF
>TRBV4-3|TRBJ1-2
CASSQSRTNYGYTF
>TRBV29-1|TRBJ2-5
CSVDLRGKAQYF
>TRBV3-1|TRBJ2-1
CASSQDESSGRARQFF
>TRBV28|TRBJ2-7
CASSSPRGGTFSYEQYF
>TRBV6-2/TRBV6-3|TRBJ1-1
CASSFHQLNTEAFF
>TRBV29-1|TRBJ2-7
CSANTGEPYEQYF
>TRBV7-3|TRBJ2-3
CASSSGAGLTDTQYF
>TRBV20-1|TRBJ1-5
CSASPQERPQHF
>TRBV7-8|TRBJ2-7
CASSSSAYRGEQYF